The clone carrying this T cell receptor beta chain was observed a handful of times. CDR1 and CDR2 from the germline V gene are ENHRY and SYGVKD. CDR3 length: 14 amino acids. The V gene end was trimmed by 6 bases and the J gene end by 2 bases; junction bases not matched to a gene: 5. Study processing details: Reference gene primers were amplified, and this amplification served to estimate nucleated cell counts. Sequenced by immunoSEQ multiplex PCR; TCRdb stores in-frame clones only, minus some. Clonal size and the V and J genes are those of that table, whereas D and trimming came from the DNA. The sample contains 45,000 to 55,000 clones, over 65% of which appear only once. This sample is part of a study of blood T cell repertoires in COVID-19. Study information: Samples of COVID-19 (acute and convalescent) were obtained from the United States, Italy and Spain. Sources were T cells, B-cell-depleted T cells, or PBMCs; the material itself was cDNA or gDNA.

This clonotype originated in a woman between 70 and 85 years old with acute or convalescent COVID-19. Source material: peripheral blood. The chain combines TRBV10-3 with TRBJ2-3; 7 positions agree with TRBD2. The DNA for the CDR3 is TGTGCCATCAGCGACGGGGGGATCACAGATACGCAGTATTTT. Translating it yields CAISDGGITDTQYF.